The 29 T cell receptor beta chains listed next were all sequenced from one sample in a study of cytomegalovirus exposure and HLA in healthy donors. TCRdb keeps only in-frame clones here, not all; method: immunoSEQ multiplex PCR. Of 150,000 to 200,000 clones in the sample, approximately 80% were seen once. The material sequenced was PBMCs. These receptors all stem from a man aged 25 to 40 in good health and CMV-seropositive.

This clone appeared a single time. The chain combines TRBV5-8 with TRBJ2-5, with 8 positions matching TRBD1. This CDR3 has 15 residues. The junction had 11 bases not matched to a gene; V was cut back by 5 bases and J by 5 bases. Looked up from germline, CDR1 is SGHTS and CDR2 is YDEGEE. CDR3 sequence: CASRPDRGRGETQYF. The CDR3, as DNA: TGTGCCAGCAGACCTGACAGGGGTCGTGGGGAGACCCAGTACTTC.

On this clone: One junction end does not reproduce the germline sequence, and a read error may be involved. The gene calls are TRBV18 and TRBJ1-1, with 7 bases aligning to TRBD1. Germline V CDR1 and CDR2: KGHSH, LQKENI. The CDR3 contains 15 residues. CDR3 amino acids: CASSPAIQGNSEAFF. The CDR3 nucleotides read TGTGCCAGCTCACCAGCAATACAGGGGAACTCTGAAGCTTTCTTT. Based on the CDR3 plus reference TRBV18 and TRBJ1-1, the full variable domain is NAGVMQNPRHLVRRRGQEARLRCSPMKGHSHVYWYRQLPEEGLKFMVYLQKENIIDESGMPKERFSAEFPKEGPSILRIQQVVRGDSAAYFCASSPAIQGNSEAFFGQGTRLTVV.

This chain connects TRBV2 to TRBJ2-6; 8 bases align to TRBD1. With V trimmed by 2 bases and J by 1 base, 13 bases remained unmatched. Germline V gene data show CDR1 as SNHLY and CDR2 as FYNNEI. The CDR3 runs 20 residues. The CDR3 DNA is TGTGCCAGCAGTGAAACCTACAGACCGGGACAGGAGTCTGGGGCCAACGTCCTGACTTTC. It translates to CASSETYRPGQESGANVLTF.

V gene TRBV7-2 combines with J gene TRBJ1-2; a possible D gene is TRBD1 (5 bases). The CDR3 has 14 amino acids. The germline V gene has CDR1 SGHTA and CDR2 FQGNSA. Trimming removed 1 base at V and 2 bases at J, with 8 bases between. The CDR3 DNA follows: TGTGCCAGCAGCTTAGAGCAGGGCAACTATGGCTACACCTTC. Residues: CASSLEQGNYGYTF.

The rearrangement joins TRBV15 to TRBJ1-6, with 10 nucleotides matching TRBD1. The CDR3 length is 18 residues. Trimming took 2 bases from V and 3 from J; bases not matched to a gene: 7. Germline CDR1 and CDR2: LNHNV and YYDKDF (reference sequence). CDR3 in DNA: TGTGCCACCAGCAGAAAGACAGGGGGCCAGCTCTATAATTCACCCCTCCACTTT. It yields the protein CATSRKTGGQLYNSPLHF. Variable domain in full (rest from reference TRBV15 and TRBJ1-6): DAMVIQNPRYQVTQFGKPVTLSCSQTLNHNVMYWYQQKSSQAPKLLFHYYDKDFNNEADTPDNFQSRRPNTSFCFLDIRSPGLGDTAMYLCATSRKTGGQLYNSPLHFGNGTRLTVT.

Only a few counts were recorded for this clone. The CDR3: CASSLSGDTIYF. The CDR3 DNA sequence: TGCGCCAGCAGCTTGTCCGGTGACACCATATATTTT. The chain has TRBV5-1 and TRBJ1-3; the D is unclear. There are 12 residues in the CDR3. From germline, CDR1 is SGHRS and CDR2 YFSETQ. V was trimmed by 1 base and J by 8 bases, leaving 7 bases between them.

The J gene is TRBJ2-5, the V gene TRBV5-8; 9 nucleotides agree with TRBD1. The CDR3 extends over 14 amino acids. CDR1 and CDR2 from the germline V gene are SGHTS and YDEGEE. Trimming took 4 bases from V and 5 from J; bases not matched to a gene: 6. CDR3 residues: CASSPQGAGETQYF. CDR3 coding DNA: TGTGCCAGCAGCCCACAGGGGGCGGGTGAGACCCAGTACTTC.

The chain combines TRBV7-3 with TRBJ2-4, with 8 bases that match TRBD1. V lost 5 bases and J lost 6; bases outside the gene matches: 9. The germline CDR1 and CDR2 sequences are SGHTA and FQGTGA. The CDR3 is made up of 15 amino acids. CDR3 sequence: CASSTGGTGGNIQYF. The DNA of the CDR3 is TGTGCCAGCAGCACCGGTGGGACAGGTGGAAACATTCAGTACTTC.

CDR3 sequence (DNA): TGTGCCAGCAGTGCCAGGGACTCCGGCTCCTACAATGAGCAGTTCTTC. Translation: CASSARDSGSYNEQFF. V usage is TRBV6-4 and J usage is TRBJ2-1, with D perhaps matching TRBD2 (6 bases). Trimming left V 4 bases short and J 0 bases short, with 13 bases between. CDR1 MRHNA and CDR2 SNTAGT come from the germline V gene. The CDR3 totals 16 residues.

This rearrangement joins TRBV21-1 to TRBJ2-1; the DNA was not used to check the table's D call, TRBD2. TRBV21-1 is described as a pseudogene. The CDR3 runs 12 residues. The CDR3 nucleotides read TGTGCCAGCAGCACCGGGGGGAATGAGCAGTTCTTC. Amino acid sequence: CASSTGGNEQFF.

The V gene is TRBV7-9, the J gene TRBJ2-1; 9 bases are shared with TRBD1. Unmatched junction bases numbered 6, after V lost 4 bases and J lost 8 bases. Per germline, CDR1 SEHNR and CDR2 FQNEAQ (reference sequence). The length of the CDR3 is 14 residues. CDR3 sequence: CASSSGQGSYEQFF. DNA of the CDR3: TGTGCCAGCAGCTCGGGACAGGGATCGTATGAGCAGTTCTTC. The full variable domain, with the rest looked up from reference TRBV7-9 and TRBJ2-1, is DTGVSQNPRHKITKRGQNVTFRCDPISEHNRLYWYRQTLGQGPEFLTYFQNEAQLEKSRLLSDRFSAERPKGSFSTLEIQRTEQGDSAMYLCASSSGQGSYEQFFGPGTRLTVL.

To note about this clone: At one boundary the junction diverges from the germline segment, which might be a read error. This sequence joins TRBV12-5 and TRBJ2-5; 7 bases are shared with TRBD1. Germline V gene sequence: CDR1 LGHNT, CDR2 FRNRAP. This CDR3 comprises 13 residues. CDR3 in DNA: TGTGCTAGTGGTCTCGACGGGACAGACACCAGGCACTTC. It yields the protein CASGLDGTDTRHF.

The CDR3 loop reads CASSAGQGSYEQYF. CDR3 DNA: TGTGCCAGCAGCGCTGGACAGGGCTCCTACGAGCAGTACTTC. The chain joins TRBV5-6 to TRBJ2-7, with 8 nucleotides matching TRBD1. The germline V gene encodes CDR1 SGHDT and CDR2 YYEEEE. After removal of 4 bases from V and 0 bases from J, the junction contained 3 bases not matched to a gene. CDR3 length: 14 residues.

CDR3: CASSAGTGLPTEAFF. In DNA, the CDR3 is TGTGCCAGCAGTGCCGGGACAGGGCTCCCCACTGAAGCTTTCTTT. This rearrangement joins TRBV6-5 to TRBJ1-1; 9 nucleotides line up with TRBD1. J lost 4 bases, V lost 5 bases, and 8 bases had no gene match. Germline loops: CDR1 MNHEY, CDR2 SVGAGI. The CDR3 runs 15 residues.

Details on this clone: Distinct nucleotide sequences in the sample also encode this CDR3. V is TRBV14 and J is TRBJ1-1; D perhaps matches TRBD1 (5 bases). V was clipped by 1 base and J by 0 bases, with 9 bases between them. There are 15 residues in the CDR3. Per the germline V gene, CDR1 is SGHDN and CDR2 is FVKESK. This CDR3 reads CASSQGGALNTEAFF. In DNA form, the CDR3 reads TGTGCCAGCAGCCAAGGTGGGGCCTTGAACACTGAAGCTTTCTTT.

The rearrangement uses TRBV7-2 and TRBJ1-5, with D possibly being TRBD1 (6 bases). CDR1 is SGHTA and CDR2 is FQGNSA in the germline V gene. The CDR3 totals 14 residues. Trimming left V 5 bases short and J 7 bases short, with 15 bases between. The CDR3 nucleotides are TGTGCCAGCAGCCCACAGGGTTTCGGGCAGCCCCAGCATTTT. This encodes CASSPQGFGQPQHF.

The genes are TRBV18 and TRBJ2-5, with 11 bases fitting TRBD1. V gave up 2 bases and J gave up 5 bases; unmatched junction bases: 16. From germline, CDR1 is KGHSH and CDR2 LQKENI. CDR3 size: 19 residues. For the CDR3, the DNA is TGTGCCAGCTCACCAGCCCTGAACCGGGACAGGGGGTTCGAGGAGACCCAGTACTTC. Translation gives CASSPALNRDRGFEETQYF.

V usage is TRBV5-5 and J usage is TRBJ1-1; 7 bases are a match to TRBD1. V lost 4 bases to trimming and J lost 7 bases; unmatched junction nucleotides: 4. Germline CDR1 is SGHKS and CDR2 is YYEKEE (reference sequence). This CDR3 contains 12 residues. The CDR3 region has the DNA TGTGCCAGCAGCGTCCGGGACAGTGAAGCTTTCTTT. The encoded protein is CASSVRDSEAFF. The full variable domain, in which reference TRBV5-5 and TRBJ1-1 provide the parts outside the CDR3, is DAGVTQSPTHLIKTRGQQVTLRCSPISGHKSVSWYQQVLGQGPQFIFQYYEKEERGRGNFPDRFSARQFPNYSSELNVNALLLGDSALYLCASSVRDSEAFFGQGTRLTVV.

The chain has TRBV2 and TRBJ2-3; D is ambiguous. Germline V CDR1 and CDR2: SNHLY, FYNNEI. CDR3 length: 13 residues. V dropped 8 bases and J dropped 8 bases, with 17 bases sitting between them. The CDR3 region is CASHLSETGTQYF. As DNA, the CDR3 is TGTGCCAGCCACTTATCCGAGACGGGTACGCAGTATTTT.

The chain is built from TRBV7-8 and TRBJ2-2, with TRBD1 matching 12 bases. V was clipped by 5 bases and J by 6 bases; unmatched bases: 7. The CDR3 has 16 residues. Per the germline V gene, CDR1 is SGHVS and CDR2 is FQNEAQ. The CDR3 DNA follows: TGTGCCAGCAGCGTAACCGGGACAGGGGGCCCCGGGGAGCTGTTTTTT. This codes for CASSVTGTGGPGELFF.

As to this clone: The junction does not match germline at one end; this may be a read error. The chain is built from TRBV7-7 and TRBJ2-2, with D hard to call. This CDR3 comprises 14 residues. Germline loops: CDR1 SSHAT, CDR2 FNYEAQ (reference sequence). This CDR3 is CASSLSTNTGELFF. The CDR3 DNA reads TGTGCTAGCAGCTTATCTACTAACACCGGGGAGCTGTTTTTT.

The V and J genes are TRBV27 and TRBJ2-7; 8 bases are a match to TRBD1. The CDR3 covers 15 residues. Trimming cost V 0 bases and J 2 bases; bases outside gene matches: 3. Germline-derived CDR1 and CDR2 are MNHEY and SMNVEV (reference sequence). In DNA form, the CDR3 reads TGTGCCAGCAGTTTATCGGTGGACAGGGCCTACGAGCAGTACTTC. Amino acid sequence: CASSLSVDRAYEQYF.

The chain carries TRBV5-1 and TRBJ2-5, with 10 positions matching TRBD2. J was trimmed by 1 base and V by 0 bases; bases with no gene match: 3. Germline CDR1 reads SGHRS; CDR2 reads YFSETQ. The CDR3 length is 16 residues. The CDR3 nucleotides are TGCGCCAGCAGCTTGGGGACTAGCGGTCTCCAAGAGACCCAGTACTTC. Its protein product is CASSLGTSGLQETQYF.

This clone came up once. The CDR3: CASSPRLPLFF. The CDR3 DNA reads as TGTGCCAGCTCACCACGACTCCCGCTTTTCTTC. The V and J genes are TRBV18 and TRBJ2-1; D unclear. Germline lookup yields CDR1 KGHSH and CDR2 LQKENI. Trimming pared 1 base from V and 16 bases from J, leaving 11 bases between. The CDR3 is 11 amino acids.

This clone was observed a handful of times. The chain uses TRBV7-2 and TRBJ1-2, with D possibly matching TRBD1 (5 bases). This CDR3 has 15 amino acids. V was trimmed by 0 bases and J by 2 bases, leaving 10 bases between them. Germline V gene sequence: CDR1 SGHTA, CDR2 FQGNSA. DNA of the CDR3: TGTGCCAGCAGCTTAGCGCCAGGGCCAAACTATGGCTACACCTTC. Protein: CASSLAPGPNYGYTF.

This clone was seen a few times. CDR3 residues: CASSSGTGASTAPLHF. The DNA for the CDR3 is TGTGCCAGCAGCTCCGGGACAGGGGCCTCAACGGCACCCCTCCACTTT. The chain recombines TRBV5-6 with TRBJ1-6; TRBD1 matches 10 bases. The V gene's germline CDR1 is SGHDT and CDR2 YYEEEE. V was clipped by 3 bases and J by 11 bases; unmatched bases: 11. The CDR3 contains 16 residues.

The genes are TRBV11-2 and TRBJ1-2, with 8 bases lining up with TRBD1. CDR1 is SGHAT, CDR2 FQNNGV, per germline. The CDR3 runs 13 residues. V was clipped by 1 base and J by 7 bases; unmatched bases: 2. CDR3 amino acids: CASSLGQGSGYTF. The CDR3 DNA follows: TGTGCCAGCAGCTTAGGACAGGGGTCTGGCTACACCTTC.

This clone was picked up a small number of times. J is TRBJ1-6 and V is TRBV10-3; 8 bases map to TRBD1. V shed 6 bases, J shed 6 bases, and the junction held 4 bases outside the gene matches. Germline values: CDR1 ENHRY, CDR2 SYGVKD. This CDR3 is built from 14 residues. This CDR3 is CAIRPDRGNSPLHF. CDR3 sequence (DNA): TGTGCCATCAGACCCGACAGGGGTAATTCACCCCTCCACTTT.

The chain employs TRBV11-3 and TRBJ2-3; the match to TRBD1 covers 7 bases. J was trimmed by 4 bases and V by 5 bases; bases with no gene match: 12. Germline values: CDR1 SGHNT, CDR2 YENEEA. The CDR3 consists of 16 residues. The DNA for the CDR3 is TGTGCCAGCAGCGCCCGACAGGGTCGGCTGGCAGATACGCAGTATTTT. This codes for CASSARQGRLADTQYF.